This is a list of T cell receptor beta chains from one sample in a study of blood T cell repertoires in COVID-19. Clones were read by immunoSEQ multiplex PCR, and TCRdb kept only the in-frame ones, dropping some. The sample includes 250,000 to 300,000 clones, 70% to 90% of them seen just once. The specimen was peripheral blood. These receptor sequences come from a man aged 18 to 30 with active or convalescent COVID-19. Each CDR3 is given with its conserved first and last residue. D genes are given only for firm matches. Size tells how often a clone was seen (once, few, many) or the class of an expanded clone, and some rows leave it out.

.	TRBD1	TRBV24-1	TRBJ1-1	TGTGCCTCCGAGGGGGCAGAAAACACTGAAGCTTTCTTT	CASEGAENTEAFF
once	TRBD1	TRBV9	TRBJ2-5	TGTGCCAGCAGCTCCGGGACAGTTTTCCAAGAGACCCAGTACTTC	CASSSGTVFQETQYF
.	.	TRBV2	TRBJ1-5	TGTGCCAGCAGTGAGTTGTCAGTTAATCAGCCCCAGCATTTT	CASSELSVNQPQHF
.	.	TRBV28	TRBJ2-5	TGTGCCAGCCACGGTACCTCCGAAGAGACCCAGTACTTC	CASHGTSEETQYF
once	.	TRBV28	TRBJ2-6	TGTGCCAGCAGAGAACATGGCGGGGCCAACGTCCTGACTTTC	CASREHGGANVLTF
.	.	TRBV25-1	TRBJ1-6	TGTGCCAGCAGTGCGCTGACGAGGTCACCCCTCCACTTT	CASSALTRSPLHF
.	.	TRBV28	TRBJ1-2	TGTGCCAGCAGTTCTGCGGGGGCAGGCCCCGGGTATGGCTACACCTTC	CASSSAGAGPGYGYTF
.	.	TRBV24-1	TRBJ1-4	TGTGCCACCAGTGATTTGAGGTATGAGGGCGCATGTGAAAAACTGTTTTTT	CATSDLRYEGACEKLFF
.	TRBD2	TRBV29-1	TRBJ2-5	TGCAGCGTTCCTAGCGGGGGGGCGTTAGAGACCCAGTACTTC	CSVPSGGALETQYF
.	TRBD2	TRBV15	TRBJ2-1	TGTGCCACCACGACAGGACTAGCGGGGTACAATGAGCAGTTCTTC	CATTTGLAGYNEQFF
.	TRBD1	TRBV12-3/TRBV12-4	TRBJ1-2	TGTGCCAGCAGTTTCACAGGGGTCTATGGCTACACCTTC	CASSFTGVYGYTF
.	TRBD1	TRBV9	TRBJ2-2	TGTGCCAGCACTACAGGGGCGAACACCGGGGAGCTGTTTTTT	CASTTGANTGELFF
.	.	TRBV6-2/TRBV6-3	TRBJ1-5	TGTGCCAGCAACCCTGCAGGGGATGGGCAGCCCCAGCATTTT	CASNPAGDGQPQHF
.	.	TRBV24-1	TRBJ2-5	TGTGCCACCAGTGACTGGGGCTCAAAGGAGACCCAGTACTTC	CATSDWGSKETQYF
.	TRBD2	TRBV7-6	TRBJ2-3	TGTGCCAGCAGCTTAGGTAGCGGGCGCACAGATACGCAGTATTTT	CASSLGSGRTDTQYF
once	TRBD1	TRBV5-6	TRBJ1-1	TGTGCCAGCAGCACCGGACAGGGGGCTTTCTTT	CASSTGQGAFF
.	TRBD1	TRBV11-2	TRBJ2-7	TGTGCCAGCAGCTTAGTCCCCGACAGGGGTTTCTCCTACGAGCAGTACTTC	CASSLVPDRGFSYEQYF
.	TRBD1	TRBV28	TRBJ2-7	TGTGCCAGCATCCCCCTGGGACAGGAGTACCACGAGCAGTACTTC	CASIPLGQEYHEQYF
.	.	TRBV10-3	TRBJ1-2	TGTGCCATCAGTGGGCTTGGGTCAGGCTATGGCTACACCTTC	CAISGLGSGYGYTF
.	.	TRBV7-2	TRBJ2-7	TGTGCCAGCAGCTTACCGGGTGCGGACGAGCAGTACTTC	CASSLPGADEQYF
.	.	TRBV2	TRBJ2-5	TGTGCCAGCACCACAGGGCAACAACGTCGTGCCCAGTACTTC	CASTTGQQRRAQYF